These 2 T cell receptor beta chains were sequenced from one sample in a study of cytomegalovirus exposure and HLA in healthy donors. 13 Jbeta primers and 60 Vbeta primers were used for the PCR. TCRdb's table, derived via immunoSEQ multiplex PCR, lists solely in-frame clones and lacks some. The data hold about 140,000 clones, with roughly 80% observed a single time. The specimen sequenced was PBMCs. The receptors here all came from a woman in her 50s in good health and CMV-seropositive.

The sample holds one count of this clone. J is TRBJ2-7 and V is TRBV5-8; D uncertain. The germline V and J ends were trimmed by 9 bases and 1 base, with 2 bases remaining between them. The length of the CDR3 is 9 residues. In germline, CDR1 is SGHTS, CDR2 YDEGEE. The CDR3: CAISYEQYF. As DNA, the CDR3 is TGTGCCATATCCTACGAGCAGTACTTC. The full variable domain, its missing parts supplied by reference TRBV5-8 and TRBJ2-7, is EAGVTQSPTHLIKTRGQQATLRCSPISGHTSVYWYQQALGLGLQFLLWYDEGEERNRGNFPPRFSGRQFPNYSSELNVNALELEDSALYLCAISYEQYFGPGTRLTVT.

The gene calls are TRBV7-2 and TRBJ2-3, with 7 bases identical to TRBD1. V dropped 2 bases and J dropped 1; count of bases not matched to a gene: 6. Germline V CDR1 and CDR2: SGHTA, FQGNSA. The length of the CDR3 is 16 residues. CDR3 amino acids: CASSLSQGSGTDTQYF. The CDR3 DNA follows: TGTGCCAGCAGCTTATCACAGGGGTCTGGCACAGATACGCAGTATTTT.